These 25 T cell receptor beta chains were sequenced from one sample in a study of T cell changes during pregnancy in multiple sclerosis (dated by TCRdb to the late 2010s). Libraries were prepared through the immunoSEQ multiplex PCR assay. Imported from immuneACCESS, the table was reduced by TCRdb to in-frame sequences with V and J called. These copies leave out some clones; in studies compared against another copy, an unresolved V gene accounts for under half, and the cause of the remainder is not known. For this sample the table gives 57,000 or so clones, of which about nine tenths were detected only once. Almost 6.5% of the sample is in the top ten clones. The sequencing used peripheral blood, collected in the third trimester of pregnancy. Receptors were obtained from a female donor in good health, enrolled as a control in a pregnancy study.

The DNA for the CDR3 is TGTGCCAGCAGTGAAGGGACAGGTTACACCGGGGAGCTGTTTTTT. Translated, it gives CASSEGTGYTGELFF. The V gene is TRBV6-1, the J gene TRBJ2-2; 7 nucleotides line up with TRBD1. Looked up from germline, CDR1 is MNHNS and CDR2 is SASEGT. After removal of 1 base from V and 3 bases from J, the junction contained 2 bases not matched to a gene. The CDR3 covers 15 residues.

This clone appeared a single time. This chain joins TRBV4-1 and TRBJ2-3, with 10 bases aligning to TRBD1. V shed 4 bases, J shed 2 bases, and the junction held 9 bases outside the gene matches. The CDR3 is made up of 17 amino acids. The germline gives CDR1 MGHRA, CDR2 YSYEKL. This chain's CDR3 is CASSLIGTGAITDTQYF. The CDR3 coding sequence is TGCGCCAGCAGCCTCATTGGGACAGGGGCGATCACAGATACGCAGTATTTT.

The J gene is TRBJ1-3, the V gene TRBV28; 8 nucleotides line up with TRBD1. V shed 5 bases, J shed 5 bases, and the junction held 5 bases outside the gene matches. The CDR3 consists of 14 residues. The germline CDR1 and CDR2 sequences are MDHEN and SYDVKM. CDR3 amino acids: CASSPGQGRNTIYF. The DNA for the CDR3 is TGTGCCAGCAGTCCCGGACAGGGACGAAACACCATATATTTT.

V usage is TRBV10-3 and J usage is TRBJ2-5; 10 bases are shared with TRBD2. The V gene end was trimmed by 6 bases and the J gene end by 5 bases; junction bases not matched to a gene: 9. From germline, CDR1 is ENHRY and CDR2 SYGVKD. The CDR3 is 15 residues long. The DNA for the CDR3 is TGTGCCATCAGCGATTTACTAGCGGGGCATGAGACCCAGTACTTC. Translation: CAISDLLAGHETQYF.

CDR3 nucleotides: TGTGCCAGCAGCATAATCCGGGACAGGCCATCTTACACTGAAGCTTTCTTT. Protein sequence: CASSIIRDRPSYTEAFF. V and J are TRBV21-1 and TRBJ1-1; TRBD1, the table's D call, was not compared with the DNA. TRBV21-1 is described as a pseudogene. This CDR3 contains 17 residues.

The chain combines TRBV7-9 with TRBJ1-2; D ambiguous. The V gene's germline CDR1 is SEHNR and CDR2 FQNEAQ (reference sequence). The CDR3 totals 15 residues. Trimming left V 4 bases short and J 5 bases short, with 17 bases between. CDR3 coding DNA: TGTGCCAGCAGCTCGTCGGAGGTCCGGGGTTATGGCTACACCTTC. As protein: CASSSSEVRGYGYTF.

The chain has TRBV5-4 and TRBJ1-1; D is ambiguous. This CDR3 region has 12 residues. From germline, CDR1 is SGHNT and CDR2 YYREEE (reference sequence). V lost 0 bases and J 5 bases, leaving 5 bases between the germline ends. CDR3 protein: CASSLGATEAFF. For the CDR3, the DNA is TGTGCCAGCAGCTTGGGTGCGACTGAAGCTTTCTTT.

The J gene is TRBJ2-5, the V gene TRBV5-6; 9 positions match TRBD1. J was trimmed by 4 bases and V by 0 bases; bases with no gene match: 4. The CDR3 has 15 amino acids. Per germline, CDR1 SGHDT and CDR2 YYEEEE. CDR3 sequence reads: CASSLGGTGRETQYF. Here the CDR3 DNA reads TGTGCCAGCAGCTTGGGAGGGACAGGGAGAGAGACCCAGTACTTC.

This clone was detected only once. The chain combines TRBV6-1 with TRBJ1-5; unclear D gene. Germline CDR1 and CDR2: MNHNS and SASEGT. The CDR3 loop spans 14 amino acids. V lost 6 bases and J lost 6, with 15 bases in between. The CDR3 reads CASRAWEEGQPQHF. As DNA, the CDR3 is TGTGCCAGCAGGGCCTGGGAAGAGGGTCAGCCCCAGCATTTT.

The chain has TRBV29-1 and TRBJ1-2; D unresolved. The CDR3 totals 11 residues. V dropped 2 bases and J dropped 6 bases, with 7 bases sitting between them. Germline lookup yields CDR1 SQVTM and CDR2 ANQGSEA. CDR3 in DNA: TGCAGCGTTGAAATCCGGGATGGCTACACCTTC. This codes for CSVEIRDGYTF.

CDR3 sequence: CASSTPGTSPHEQYF. DNA for the CDR3: TGTGCCAGTAGTACACCCGGGACTAGTCCCCACGAGCAGTACTTC. The chain couples TRBV19 to TRBJ2-7, with 8 bases aligning to TRBD2. Germline CDR1 reads LNHDA; CDR2 reads SQIVND (reference sequence). V dropped 4 bases and J dropped 5; count of bases not matched to a gene: 10. The CDR3 consists of 15 residues.

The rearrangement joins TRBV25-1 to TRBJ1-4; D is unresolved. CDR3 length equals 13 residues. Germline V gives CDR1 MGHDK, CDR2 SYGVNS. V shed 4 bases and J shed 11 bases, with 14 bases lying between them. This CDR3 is CASSVSGIEKLFF. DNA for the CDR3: TGTGCCAGCAGTGTCTCGGGGATCGAGAAACTGTTTTTT.

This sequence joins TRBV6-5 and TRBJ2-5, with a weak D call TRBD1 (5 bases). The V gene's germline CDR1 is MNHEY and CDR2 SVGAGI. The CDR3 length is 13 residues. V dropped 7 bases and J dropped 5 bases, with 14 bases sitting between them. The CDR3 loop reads CASTRQGRETQYF. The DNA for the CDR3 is TGTGCCAGCACGCGGCAGGGTAGGGAGACCCAGTACTTC.

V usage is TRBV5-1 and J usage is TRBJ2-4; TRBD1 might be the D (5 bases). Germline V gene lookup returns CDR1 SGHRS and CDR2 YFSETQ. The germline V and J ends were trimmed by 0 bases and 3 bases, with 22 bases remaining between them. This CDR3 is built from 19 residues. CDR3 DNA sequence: TGCGCCAGCAGCTTGGTGAGTGGACCAGGGCTCATAGGCAAAAACATTCAGTACTTC. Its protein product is CASSLVSGPGLIGKNIQYF. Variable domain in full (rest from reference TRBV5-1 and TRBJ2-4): KAGVTQTPRYLIKTRGQQVTLSCSPISGHRSVSWYQQTPGQGLQFLFEYFSETQRNKGNFPGRFSGRQFSNSRSEMNVSTLELGDSALYLCASSLVSGPGLIGKNIQYFGAGTRLSVL.

The CDR3 nucleotides are TGTGCCTGGGACATTTGGAGCACAGATACGCAGTATTTT. Protein sequence: CAWDIWSTDTQYF. This chain connects TRBV30 to TRBJ2-3, with D hard to call. Between the trimmed V and J ends, which lost 5 bases and 0 bases, there was a span of 9 bases. Looked up from germline, CDR1 is GTSNPN and CDR2 is SVGIG (reference sequence). The CDR3 consists of 13 residues. The complete variable domain, with remaining parts taken from reference TRBV30 and TRBJ2-3, reads SQTIHQWPATLVQPVGSPLSLECTVEGTSNPNLYWYRQAAGRGLQLLFYSVGIGQISSEVPQNLSASRPQDRQFILSSKKLLLSDSGFYLCAWDIWSTDTQYFGPGTRLTVL.

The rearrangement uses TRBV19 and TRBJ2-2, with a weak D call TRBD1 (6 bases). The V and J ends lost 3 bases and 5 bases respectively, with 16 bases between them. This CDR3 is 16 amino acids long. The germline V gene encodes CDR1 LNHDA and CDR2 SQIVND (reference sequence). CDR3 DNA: TGTGCCAGTAGTATGTATAGGGCACAGGGTACCGGGGAGCTGTTTTTT. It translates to CASSMYRAQGTGELFF.

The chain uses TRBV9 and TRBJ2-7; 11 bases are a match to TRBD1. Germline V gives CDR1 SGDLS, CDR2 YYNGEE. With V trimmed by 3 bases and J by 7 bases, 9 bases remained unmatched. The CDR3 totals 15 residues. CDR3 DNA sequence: TGTGCCAGCAGCGCTGGGGCCGGGACAGGGGGGGAGCAGTACTTC. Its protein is CASSAGAGTGGEQYF.

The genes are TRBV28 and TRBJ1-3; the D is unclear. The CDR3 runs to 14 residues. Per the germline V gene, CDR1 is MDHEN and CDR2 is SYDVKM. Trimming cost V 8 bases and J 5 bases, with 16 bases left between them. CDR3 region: CASQEGGERNTIYF. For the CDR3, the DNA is TGTGCCAGCCAAGAAGGAGGCGAACGAAACACCATATATTTT.

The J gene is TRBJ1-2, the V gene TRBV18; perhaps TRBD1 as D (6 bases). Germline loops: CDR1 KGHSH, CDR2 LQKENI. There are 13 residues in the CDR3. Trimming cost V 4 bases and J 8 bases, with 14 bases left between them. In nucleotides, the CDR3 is TGTGCCAGCTCACGTAACAGGGACGGCGGCTACACCTTC. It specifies CASSRNRDGGYTF.

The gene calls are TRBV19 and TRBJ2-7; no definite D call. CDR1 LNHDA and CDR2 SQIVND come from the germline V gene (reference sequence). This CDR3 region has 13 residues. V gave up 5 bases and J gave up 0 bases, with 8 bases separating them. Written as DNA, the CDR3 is TGTGCCAGTAGTGTCAGTCCCTCCTACGAGCAGTACTTC. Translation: CASSVSPSYEQYF.

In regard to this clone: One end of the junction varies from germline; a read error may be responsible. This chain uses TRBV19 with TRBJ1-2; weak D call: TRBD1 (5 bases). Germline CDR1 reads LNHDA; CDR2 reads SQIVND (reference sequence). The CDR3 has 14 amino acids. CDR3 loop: CASSIRGRDYGYTF. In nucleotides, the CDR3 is TGTGCCAGTAGTATCCGGGGCAGGGACTACGGCTACACCTTC.

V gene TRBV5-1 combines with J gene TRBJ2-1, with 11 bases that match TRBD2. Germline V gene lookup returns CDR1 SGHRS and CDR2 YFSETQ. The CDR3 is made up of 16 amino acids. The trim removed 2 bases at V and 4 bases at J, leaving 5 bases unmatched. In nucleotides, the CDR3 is TGCGCCAGCAGCTTACTAGCGGGGGCCTCATACAATGAGCAGTTCTTC. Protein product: CASSLLAGASYNEQFF.

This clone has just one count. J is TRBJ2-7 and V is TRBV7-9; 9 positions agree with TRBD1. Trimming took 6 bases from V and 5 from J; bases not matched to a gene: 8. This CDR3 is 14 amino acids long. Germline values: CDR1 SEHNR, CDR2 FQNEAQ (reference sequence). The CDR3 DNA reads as TGTGCCAGCAGAACCGGGACAGGGTATGACGAGCAGTACTTC. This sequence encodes CASRTGTGYDEQYF.

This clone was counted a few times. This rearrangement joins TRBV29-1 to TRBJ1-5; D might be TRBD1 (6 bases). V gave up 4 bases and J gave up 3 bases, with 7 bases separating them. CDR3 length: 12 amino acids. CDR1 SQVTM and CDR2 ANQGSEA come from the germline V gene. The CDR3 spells CSVAGVNQPQHF. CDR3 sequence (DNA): TGCAGCGTTGCAGGGGTCAATCAGCCCCAGCATTTT.

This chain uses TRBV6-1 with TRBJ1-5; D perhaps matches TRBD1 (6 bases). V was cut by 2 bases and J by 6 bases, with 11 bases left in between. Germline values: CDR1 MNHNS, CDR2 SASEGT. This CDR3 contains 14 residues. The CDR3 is CASSETGWSQPQHF. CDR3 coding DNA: TGTGCCAGCAGTGAAACAGGGTGGAGTCAGCCCCAGCATTTT.